A single sample is the source of the 31 T cell receptor beta chains below, sequenced in a study of beta chain features in type 1 diabetes. These receptors lack a known antigen. Study-wide findings and caveats: Type 1 diabetes patients had TCRB CDR3s that were shorter (moderately but significantly so) in all four CD4+ subsets.

The isolated RNA, all of it, was reverse transcribed, so expressed TCRB transcripts were what got sequenced. Using immunoSEQ multiplex PCR, the repertoire was profiled, and TCRdb retains in-frame clones only, with some absent. This repertoire shows 300,000 to 400,000 clones, around 10% found once; its top ten account for approximately 0.55%. The sequencing sample was made of central memory CD4+ T cells from blood. The source is a man aged 25-40 years with type 1 diabetes.

In this sample, this clone turned up a few times. The DNA for the CDR3 is TGTGCCAGCAGGAGGGGACTTGACCCTAGCACAGATACGCAGTATTTT. Translation gives CASRRGLDPSTDTQYF. The chain links TRBV6-6 to TRBJ2-3; weak D call: TRBD2 (6 bases). Trimming took 6 bases from V and 0 from J, leaving 16 bases between them. The CDR3 is 16 amino acids. Germline loops: CDR1 MNHNY, CDR2 SVGAGI (reference sequence).

This clone was counted ten times or more. The chain has TRBV27 and TRBJ1-5; 12 nucleotides match TRBD1. The CDR3 covers 16 residues. Trimming cost V 6 bases and J 7 bases; bases outside gene matches: 10. Germline lookup yields CDR1 MNHEY and CDR2 SMNVEV (reference sequence). In DNA, the CDR3 is TGTGCCAGCAGCGCAGAGGGACAGGGGGCAGGGCAGCCCCAGCATTTT. Translated: CASSAEGQGAGQPQHF.

This clone was picked up many times. This chain links TRBV28 with TRBJ2-7, with D unresolved. CDR3 length: 16 amino acids. Trimming pared 5 bases from V and 4 bases from J, leaving 21 bases between. The V gene's germline CDR1 is MDHEN and CDR2 SYDVKM. The CDR3 coding sequence is TGTGCCAGCAGTCCGCGCGGTTGGAGCCGGACGTACGAGCAGTACTTC. Protein: CASSPRGWSRTYEQYF.

This clone was seen more than once but under ten times. The chain couples TRBV29-1 to TRBJ1-4; 8 bases match TRBD1. The germline V gene encodes CDR1 SQVTM and CDR2 ANQGSEA. This CDR3 is built from 15 residues. V gave up 4 bases and J gave up 5 bases; unmatched junction bases: 9. Written as DNA, the CDR3 is TGCAGCGTTGGGGGGCTGACAGGGGTAAATGAAAAACTGTTTTTT. This translates into CSVGGLTGVNEKLFF.

This rearrangement joins TRBV7-2 to TRBJ2-7; 7 bases line up with TRBD2. V gave up 7 bases and J gave up 6 bases; unmatched junction bases: 15. This CDR3 is 15 amino acids long. Per germline, CDR1 SGHTA and CDR2 FQGNSA. CDR3 region: CASTRTGTTASEQYF. The CDR3 DNA follows: TGTGCCAGCACCCGAACCGGGACTACCGCTTCCGAGCAGTACTTC.

V is TRBV10-3 and J is TRBJ1-2; D not resolved. The germline V gene has CDR1 ENHRY and CDR2 SYGVKD. V was pared by 0 bases and J by 1 base, with 9 bases between. This CDR3 comprises 15 residues. CDR3 sequence reads: CAISESVTLNYGYTF. CDR3 nucleotide sequence: TGTGCCATCAGTGAGTCGGTGACCCTTAACTATGGCTACACCTTC.

The V call is TRBV5-1, the J call TRBJ1-3; D uncertain. This CDR3 comprises 14 residues. V dropped 0 bases and J dropped 1 base, with 5 bases sitting between them. Germline lookup yields CDR1 SGHRS and CDR2 YFSETQ. The CDR3 DNA sequence: TGCGCCAGCAGCTTGGCGGAGTCTGGAAACACCATATATTTT. This sequence encodes CASSLAESGNTIYF.

This clone showed up just a few times. This sequence joins TRBV19 and TRBJ2-3; D is uncertain. Germline V lookup: CDR1 LNHDA, CDR2 SQIVND (reference sequence). V gave up 3 bases and J gave up 6 bases, with 10 bases separating them. The CDR3 extends over 13 amino acids. CDR3 bases: TGTGCCAGTAGTATTCCAGCAACCGATACGCAGTATTTT. It codes for CASSIPATDTQYF.

This clone was seen more than once but under ten times. V is TRBV6-5 and J is TRBJ2-7; 7 nucleotides agree with TRBD1. Trimming cost V 4 bases and J 2 bases; bases outside gene matches: 8. Germline-derived CDR1 and CDR2 are MNHEY and SVGAGI. This CDR3 spans 15 amino acids. The CDR3 region is CASSLFGTATYEQYF. CDR3 bases: TGTGCCAGCAGTTTGTTTGGGACAGCTACCTACGAGCAGTACTTC.

At least ten counts were recorded for this clone. V usage is TRBV18 and J usage is TRBJ2-1, with D perhaps given as TRBD1 or TRBD2 (5 bases each). CDR1 and CDR2 (germline): KGHSH, LQKENI. The CDR3 has 14 amino acids. V dropped 0 bases and J dropped 9 bases, with 12 bases sitting between them. DNA of the CDR3: TGTGCCAGCTCACCACCAGGGACCGTGGGTGAGCAGTTCTTC. Residues: CASSPPGTVGEQFF.

This clone was counted many times. The chain combines TRBV7-8 with TRBJ2-7, with unresolved D. Germline V CDR1 and CDR2: SGHVS, FQNEAQ. Trimming took off 4 bases at V and 6 bases at J, with 10 bases between the two ends. CDR3 length: 12 amino acids. This chain's CDR3 is CASSSAPPEQYF. As DNA, the CDR3 is TGTGCCAGCAGCTCAGCCCCCCCCGAGCAGTACTTC.

This clone turned up a few times. The chain employs TRBV11-2 and TRBJ1-1, with 7 bases identical to TRBD1. In germline, CDR1 is SGHAT, CDR2 FQNNGV. The CDR3 covers 15 residues. Germline trimming cut 6 bases from V and 7 bases from J; bases unmatched to any gene: 14. CDR3 nucleotide sequence: TGTGCCAGCAGATTGGTCACGGGACAGCTATATGAAGCTTTCTTT. This codes for CASRLVTGQLYEAFF.

Many counts were recorded for this clone. Other DNA sequences within the sample encode an identical CDR3. The V call is TRBV11-2, the J call TRBJ2-2, with D unresolved. V was cut by 0 bases and J by 1 base, with 3 bases left in between. CDR1 is SGHAT, CDR2 FQNNGV, per germline. The CDR3 has 14 residues. In nucleotides, the CDR3 is TGTGCCAGCAGCTTAGAACAGAACACCGGGGAGCTGTTTTTT. The encoded protein is CASSLEQNTGELFF. Full variable domain (missing parts from reference TRBV11-2 and TRBJ2-2): EAGVAQSPRYKIIEKRQSVAFWCNPISGHATLYWYQQILGQGPKLLIQFQNNGVVDDSQLPKDRFSAERLKGVDSTLKIQPAKLEDSAVYLCASSLEQNTGELFFGEGSRLTVL.

This clone showed up many times. This sequence joins TRBV2 and TRBJ2-1, with TRBD1 matching 10 bases. Trimming cost V 8 bases and J 4 bases; bases outside gene matches: 5. From germline, CDR1 is SNHLY and CDR2 FYNNEI. The CDR3 is 14 residues long. The CDR3: CASLQGQGYNEQFF. Written as DNA, the CDR3 is TGTGCCAGCCTACAGGGACAGGGGTACAATGAGCAGTTCTTC. Combining the CDR3 with reference TRBV2 and TRBJ2-1 gives the whole variable domain EPEVTQTPSHQVTQMGQEVILRCVPISNHLYFYWYRQILGQKVEFLVSFYNNEISEKSEIFDDQFSVERPDGSNFTLKIRSTKLEDSAMYFCASLQGQGYNEQFFGPGTRLTVL.

V usage is TRBV7-8 and J usage is TRBJ2-1, with D maybe TRBD2 (6 bases). The V gene's germline CDR1 is SGHVS and CDR2 FQNEAQ. CDR3 length equals 15 residues. V was clipped by 5 bases and J by 5 bases, with 16 bases between them. The chain's CDR3 is CASSTGVQTNNEQFF. DNA of the CDR3: TGTGCCAGCAGCACGGGGGTCCAAACTAACAATGAGCAGTTCTTC.

J is TRBJ2-3 and V is TRBV7-2; TRBD2 agrees at 9 bases. V trimming: 4 bases; J trimming: 0 bases; junction bases outside the gene matches: 5. The CDR3 covers 16 residues. Germline V gives CDR1 SGHTA, CDR2 FQGNSA. Written as DNA, the CDR3 is TGTGCCAGCAGCTCCCCGACTAGCGGAAGCACAGATACGCAGTATTTT. This gives the protein CASSSPTSGSTDTQYF.

V gene TRBV4-2 combines with J gene TRBJ2-3, with D possibly being TRBD2 (7 bases). Germline CDR1 and CDR2: LGHNA and YNFKEQ. V was pared by 2 bases and J by 3 bases, with 12 bases between. The CDR3 length is 15 residues. CDR3: CASSQFGGLTDTQYF. As DNA, the CDR3 is TGTGCCAGCAGCCAATTCGGGGGGCTAACAGATACGCAGTATTTT.

In this sample, this clone turned up many times. V gene TRBV27 combines with J gene TRBJ2-2, with D possibly TRBD2 on 7 matching bases. V lost 0 bases to trimming and J lost 6 bases, with 14 bases between them. The CDR3 covers 16 residues. The V gene's germline CDR1 is MNHEY and CDR2 SMNVEV (reference sequence). The DNA of the CDR3 is TGTGCCAGCAGTTTATCCAGGGGAGGGGTTGCCGGGGAGCTGTTTTTT. This encodes CASSLSRGGVAGELFF.

Only a few counts were recorded for this clone. The V call is TRBV5-1, the J call TRBJ2-2; 11 bases agree with TRBD2. Germline values: CDR1 SGHRS, CDR2 YFSETQ. V lost 4 bases to trimming and J lost 5 bases; unmatched junction nucleotides: 10. The CDR3 is 17 amino acids. CDR3 nucleotide sequence: TGCGCCAGCAGCGGCCCGGGGACTAGCGGTTGGACCGGGGAGCTGTTTTTT. It is translated as CASSGPGTSGWTGELFF.

The rearrangement joins TRBV21-1 to TRBJ1-4; the D call TRBD1 from the table was never checked on the DNA. TRBV21-1 has pseudogene status. There are 19 residues in the CDR3. For the CDR3, the DNA is TGTGCCAGCAGCAGACCCCCTGACAGGGAAAACAACTTTGGAGAAAAACTGTTTTTT. Its translation is CASSRPPDRENNFGEKLFF.

J is TRBJ2-7 and V is TRBV6-5; 10 positions agree with TRBD1. Per germline, CDR1 MNHEY and CDR2 SVGAGI. The V and J ends lost 0 bases and 5 bases, in that order; junction bases with no gene match: 7. This CDR3 comprises 16 residues. CDR3 residues: CASSYSGQGRSHEQYF. DNA for the CDR3: TGTGCCAGCAGTTACTCGGGACAGGGGAGAAGCCACGAGCAGTACTTC.

This clone was counted a single time. The rearrangement joins TRBV4-2 to TRBJ2-6; D ambiguous. The CDR3 extends over 13 amino acids. Germline V gene data show CDR1 as LGHNA and CDR2 as YNFKEQ. The CDR3 sequence is CGAANSGANVLTF. In DNA, the CDR3 is TGTGGGGCGGCGAACTCTGGGGCCAACGTCCTGACTTTC.

This clone showed up just a few times. The chain combines TRBV5-4 with TRBJ2-7; D may be TRBD2 (5 bases). The germline gives CDR1 SGHNT, CDR2 YYREEE (reference sequence). The CDR3 sequence is 15 residues long. V lost 0 bases and J 0 bases, leaving 10 bases between the germline ends. The CDR3 sequence is CASSLAGGFSYEQYF. The CDR3 DNA is TGTGCCAGCAGCTTGGCTGGAGGATTCTCCTACGAGCAGTACTTC. Together with reference TRBV5-4 and TRBJ2-7, the CDR3 gives the full variable domain: ETGVTQSPTHLIKTRGQQVTLRCSSQSGHNTVSWYQQALGQGPQFIFQYYREEENGRGNFPPRFSGLQFPNYSSELNVNALELDDSALYLCASSLAGGFSYEQYFGPGTRLTVT.

The J gene is TRBJ1-5, the V gene TRBV4-3; 7 bases match TRBD1. Germline V lookup: CDR1 LGHNA, CDR2 YSLEER. With V trimmed by 1 base and J by 6 bases, 9 bases remained unmatched. The CDR3 is 16 residues long. DNA of the CDR3: TGCGCCAGCAGCCAAGTCTCGACAGGGTCCCGTCAGCCCCAGCATTTT. Encoded protein: CASSQVSTGSRQPQHF.

This clone has more than one count but fewer than ten. The chain employs TRBV7-2 and TRBJ2-1; D may match TRBD1 or TRBD2 (5 bases each). The germline V and J ends were trimmed by 3 bases and 2 bases, with 11 bases remaining between them. This CDR3 region has 15 residues. The germline V gene has CDR1 SGHTA and CDR2 FQGNSA. In DNA form, the CDR3 reads TGTGCCAGCAGCTTGGCCGGGACGACCTACAATGAGCAGTTCTTC. This encodes CASSLAGTTYNEQFF.

The rearrangement uses TRBV27 and TRBJ1-2, with D perhaps TRBD1 (6 bases). Germline CDR1 and CDR2: MNHEY and SMNVEV (reference sequence). The CDR3 length is 13 residues. Trimming cost V 4 bases and J 4 bases, with 10 bases left between them. The CDR3 DNA reads as TGTGCCAGCAGTTACGCGACAGGCTATGGCTACACCTTC. Translating gives CASSYATGYGYTF.

This clone was detected many times. The chain joins TRBV6-4 to TRBJ2-7; tentatively, D is TRBD1 (5 bases). CDR1 MRHNA and CDR2 SNTAGT come from the germline V gene. The CDR3 totals 15 residues. V was shortened by 0 bases and J by 3 bases, with 12 bases between the two germline ends. In DNA form, the CDR3 reads TGTGCCAGCAGTGACTCAGGGGATAGAGACTACGAGCAGTACTTC. It codes for CASSDSGDRDYEQYF.

This clone was picked up many times. The rearrangement joins TRBV28 to TRBJ1-3; the D is unclear. Germline V gene sequence: CDR1 MDHEN, CDR2 SYDVKM. V was shortened by 3 bases and J by 4 bases, with 10 bases between the two germline ends. The CDR3 runs to 14 residues. CDR3 nucleotides: TGTGCCAGCAGTTTCCTCTCTACGGGAAACACCATATATTTT. It is translated as CASSFLSTGNTIYF.

This clone was seen only a few times. V gene TRBV6-1 combines with J gene TRBJ1-1; no clear D gene. Trimming left V 6 bases short and J 0 bases short, with 8 bases between. The germline CDR1 and CDR2 sequences are MNHNS and SASEGT. The CDR3 covers 13 residues. CDR3 loop: CASRPQVNTEAFF. For the CDR3, the DNA is TGTGCCAGCAGACCCCAGGTGAACACTGAAGCTTTCTTT.

This clone was found a few times. The chain combines TRBV5-1 with TRBJ1-2, with D uncertain. The V gene's germline CDR1 is SGHRS and CDR2 YFSETQ. Trimming left V 0 bases short and J 0 bases short, with 3 bases between. The CDR3 has 13 residues. CDR3 sequence (DNA): TGCGCCAGCAGCTTGGATGCTAACTATGGCTACACCTTC. Translating it yields CASSLDANYGYTF.

This clone has more than one count but fewer than ten. The chain uses TRBV7-6 and TRBJ2-2, with D unresolved. The CDR3 is 15 residues long. Germline CDR1 is SGHVS and CDR2 is FNYEAQ. Trimming removed 5 bases at V and 4 bases at J, with 14 bases between. The CDR3 loop reads CASSPAGPTTGELFF. CDR3 DNA sequence: TGTGCCAGCAGCCCAGCAGGCCCCACCACCGGGGAGCTGTTTTTT.